The clone carrying this T cell receptor (beta chain) was detected a few times. Through a sample-barcoded 5' primer and a J-beta primer mix, a second PCR was run for roughly 7 to 12 cycles. Carrying 12 random nucleotides, a template-switch adaptor labeled each individual cDNA molecule. MiXCR was run by TCRdb on the 5' RACE reads, yielding one entry per CDR3 protein. The repertoire holds over a million distinct CDR3 sequences, with over 35% as singletons. The source of the sample is a study of blood T cells in healthy people across ages. Study-wide context: Capturing about one barcoded beta molecule per two T cells was achieved by template switching.

Germline V gene sequence: CDR1 MNHEY, CDR2 SMNVEV (reference sequence). This CDR3 has 15 amino acids. Sample: blood. The V call is TRBV27, the J call TRBJ2-4, with D tentatively TRBD1 (6 bases). The J call may be mistaken, given a closer DNA end match to TRBJ2-7. This TCR was recovered from a woman aged 55-70 years in good health. CDR3 sequence: CASSLTVTGFYEQYF. Here the CDR3 DNA reads TGTGCCAGCAGTTTAACCGTAACAGGGTTCTACGAGCAGTACTTC.